This passage covers 18 T cell receptor beta chains from one sample sequenced in a study of monozygotic twins with inflammatory bowel disease. TCRdb reprocessed the 5' RACE reads, with one entry per CDR3 protein and no DNA. The table lists about 210,000 distinct CDR3 sequences. The sample comprised blood. Receptors originate from a human donor with ulcerative colitis or Crohn's disease, or a healthy co-twin of an affected twin (not recorded which).

The chain carries TRBV4-2 and TRBJ2-3; the D call of TRBD2 rests on TCRdb alone, since no DNA is present to check it. Per germline, CDR1 LGHNA and CDR2 YNFKEQ. The CDR3 covers 19 residues. The CDR3 here is CASSLRGGYPSVTPDTQYF.

J is TRBJ2-7 and V is TRBV5-6. CDR1 and CDR2 (germline): SGHDT, YYEEEE. There are 13 residues in the CDR3. CDR3: CASSFPGPYEQYF.

The chain has TRBV5-1 and TRBJ1-1; no DNA is available, so the TRBD1 call from TCRdb remains unchecked. The CDR3 sequence is 16 residues long. Germline V lookup: CDR1 SGHRS, CDR2 YFSETQ. CDR3 in amino acids: CASSLRPTGANTEAFF.

The rearrangement joins TRBV9 to TRBJ1-3; without DNA, the TCRdb call of TRBD1 cannot be checked. This CDR3 contains 16 residues. Germline loops: CDR1 SGDLS, CDR2 YYNGEE. The CDR3 sequence: CASSVSTGRSGNTIYF.

The chain couples TRBV29-1 to TRBJ1-1. From germline, CDR1 is SQVTM and CDR2 ANQGSEA. This CDR3 spans 13 amino acids. The CDR3 here is CSVPTEGNTEAFF.

The chain employs TRBV14 and TRBJ2-7. Per the germline V gene, CDR1 is SGHDN and CDR2 is FVKESK. The length of the CDR3 is 13 residues. The CDR3 sequence is CASSRRGSYEQYF. Full variable domain (outside the CDR3, taken from reference TRBV14 and TRBJ2-7): EAGVTQFPSHSVIEKGQTVTLRCDPISGHDNLYWYRRVMGKEIKFLLHFVKESKQDESGMPNNRFLAERTGGTYSTLKVQPAELEDSGVYFCASSRRGSYEQYFGPGTRLTVT.

The chain joins TRBV20-1 to TRBJ2-3; TCRdb's D gene call, TRBD1, goes unchecked for lack of DNA. The CDR3 length is 14 residues. The V gene's germline CDR1 is DFQATT and CDR2 SNEGSKA (reference sequence). The CDR3 spells CSASFGTSTDTQYF.

The chain joins TRBV6-2 or TRBV6-3 to TRBJ1-5; the TRBD1 assignment by TCRdb is unverifiable without DNA. Germline CDR1 reads MNHEY; CDR2 reads SVGEGT. The length of the CDR3 is 14 residues. The CDR3 loop is CASSPAATPQPQHF.

The chain's CDR3 is CASSPQGKVSGSTEAFF. The V gene is TRBV18, the J gene TRBJ1-1. CDR3 size: 17 residues. The germline gives CDR1 KGHSH, CDR2 LQKENI.

V and J are TRBV7-8 and TRBJ1-6; TCRdb picks TRBD1, but there is no DNA to check that call. Germline values: CDR1 SGHVS, CDR2 FQNEAQ. The CDR3 is 15 amino acids. The CDR3 here is CASSFLQGSNSPLQF. Supplemented by reference TRBV7-8 and TRBJ1-6, the full variable domain reads GAGVSQSPRYKVAKRGQDVALRCDPISGHVSLFWYQQALGQGPEFLTYFQNEAQLDKSGLPSDRFFAERPEGSVSTLKIQRTQQEDSAVYLCASSFLQGSNSPLQFGNGTRLTVT.

The chain uses TRBV28 and TRBJ1-6; the TCRdb D gene call, TRBD1, has no DNA to confirm it. Per germline, CDR1 MDHEN and CDR2 SYDVKM. The CDR3 length is 14 residues. Here the CDR3 reads CASSLRTAYSPLHF.

The chain has TRBV19 and TRBJ2-5; TCRdb lists TRBD1, though no DNA is available to test this call. The CDR3 runs 13 residues. Per germline, CDR1 LNHDA and CDR2 SQIVND (reference sequence). This CDR3 is CASRPQGSETQYF.

V is TRBV29-1 and J is TRBJ2-7; TCRdb's D gene call, TRBD1, goes unchecked for lack of DNA. The CDR3 extends over 14 amino acids. Germline loops: CDR1 SQVTM, CDR2 ANQGSEA. CDR3 in amino acids: CSVVQLQGTYEQYF.

V is TRBV7-8 and J is TRBJ1-1; TCRdb's D gene call, TRBD1, goes unchecked for lack of DNA. Germline CDR1 is SGHVS and CDR2 is FQNEAQ. This CDR3 spans 13 amino acids. CDR3 in amino acids: CASSLAMGIGAFF.

The chain recombines TRBV7-2 with TRBJ2-1; TCRdb's D call of TRBD1 is untestable without DNA. The germline CDR1 and CDR2 sequences are SGHTA and FQGNSA. The CDR3 is 15 residues long. The CDR3 here is CASSLEGGGYGEQFF.

This CDR3 reads CSGASGDYNEQFF. This chain connects TRBV29-1 to TRBJ2-1; TCRdb's D call, TRBD2, is unchecked because there is no DNA. The CDR3 has 13 amino acids. The germline gives CDR1 SQVTM, CDR2 ANQGSEA.

The chain recombines TRBV7-2 with TRBJ2-1; TCRdb outputs TRBD1, but without DNA this stays unchecked. The CDR3 runs 15 residues. Germline V CDR1 and CDR2: SGHTA, FQGNSA. The CDR3 sequence is CASSDSGTQYNEQFF.

The chain uses TRBV25-1 and TRBJ2-1; absent DNA, TCRdb's TRBD2 call cannot be checked. Germline V CDR1 and CDR2: MGHDK, SYGVNS. The length of the CDR3 is 16 residues. This CDR3 is CASRPSGSRVKGEQFF.